This T cell receptor beta chain was recorded in a study of CXCR3-negative and CXCR3-positive naive CD8 T cells. The CDR3 covers 14 residues. The germline gives CDR1 DFQATT, CDR2 SNEGSKA (reference sequence). Points from the study as a whole: Relative to memory CD8+ cells, whose diversity was much lower, both naive subsets had comparably high diversity. Cryopreserved cells showed partially decreased CXCR3 expression, and most assays used fresh PBMCs. TRB CDR3 properties served as the basis for inferring TCR strength, and surface CD5 was comparable between naive subsets.

CD8+ T cell subsets were each sorted in triplicate, about 290,000 cells apiece. UMI-labeled 5' RACE TRB cDNA libraries were prepared from the cells. From the 5' RACE reads, TCRdb lists one entry per CDR3 protein and no DNA. The repertoire shows about 48,000 distinct CDR3 sequences; the top ten hold roughly 15%. In regard to this clonotype: The antigen remains undetermined.

The sequenced sample was memory CD8+ T cells from blood. This chain links TRBV20-1 with TRBJ2-1; TCRdb returns TRBD2, unconfirmable since there is no DNA. This TCR was sampled from a human donor in good health. Some clones in this sample may be carry-over from other donors' samples. This chain's CDR3 is CSARDLAGHNEQFF.